These T cell receptor beta chains were read from a single sample in a study of blood T cell repertoires in COVID-19. The data were produced by immunoSEQ multiplex PCR, yet TCRdb's version contains in-frame clones alone and is incomplete. The sample shows some 51,000 clones, approximately 90% of them seen only once. The sample comprised peripheral blood. The receptors were sampled from a man in his fifties or sixties with acute or convalescent COVID-19. Each CDR3 is given with its conserved first and last residue. A D gene is named only where the DNA matches it firmly. The listing skips clone size in some rows; elsewhere it reads once, few, many or a size class.

d_call j_call v_call clone_size cdr3_aa cdr3_nt
- TRBJ2-3 TRBV11-2 once CASTTRGGAIDTQYF TGTGCCAGCACGACACGAGGGGGGGCAATAGATACGCAGTATTTT
TRBD1 TRBJ1-2 TRBV3-1/TRBV3-2 - CASSPGTGGGGYTF TGTGCCAGCAGCCCGGGAACAGGGGGGGGTGGCTACACCTTC
- TRBJ2-7 TRBV11-3 once CASSLTVDTAYEQYF TGTGCCAGCAGCTTAACGGTGGACACCGCCTACGAGCAGTACTTC
- TRBJ1-1 TRBV6-5 - CASSYPPGTEAFF TGTGCCAGCAGTTACCCACCAGGAACTGAAGCTTTCTTT
TRBD1 TRBJ2-7 TRBV11-2 - CASSGQGFYEQYF TGTGCCAGCAGTGGACAGGGGTTCTACGAGCAGTACTTC
- TRBJ2-4 TRBV21-1 - CATPRKLAGGGIQYF TGTGCCACCCCTAGGAAACTAGCGGGGGGTGGGATTCAGTACTTC
TRBD1 TRBJ2-1 TRBV2 - CAGLQGILGNEQFF TGTGCCGGATTACAGGGGATTCTAGGGAATGAGCAGTTCTTC
- TRBJ2-7 TRBV5-1 - CASSLGGETYEQYF TGCGCCAGCAGCTTGGGCGGGGAGACCTACGAGCAGTACTTC
- TRBJ1-5 TRBV21-1 - CASSPADYASNQPQHF TGTGCCAGCAGCCCGGCGGATTACGCGAGCAATCAGCCCCAGCATTTT
- TRBJ2-3 TRBV24-1 - CATSDPRGSTDTQYF TGTGCCACCAGTGATCCACGGGGGAGCACAGATACGCAGTATTTT
- TRBJ2-7 TRBV7-8 - CASSLRLWDNSYEQYF TGTGCCAGCAGCTTACGTTTATGGGACAACTCCTACGAGCAGTACTTC
- TRBJ2-7 TRBV10-3 - CAISESYGVVYEQYF TGTGCCATCAGTGAGTCGTACGGGGTTGTCTACGAGCAGTACTTC
TRBD2 TRBJ2-7 TRBV30 - CAWDLAGGPYEQYF TGTGCCTGGGATCTAGCGGGGGGTCCCTACGAGCAGTACTTC
- TRBJ2-1 TRBV7-9 - CASSPPVGAGNEQFF TGTGCCAGCAGCCCCCCGGTGGGGGCGGGCAATGAGCAGTTCTTC
TRBD1 TRBJ1-2 TRBV19 - CASRGDRVGLDYGYTF TGTGCCAGTAGAGGGGACAGGGTGGGGTTGGACTATGGCTACACCTTC
- TRBJ1-5 TRBV7-6 - CASSLAPNRVGGQPQHF TGTGCCAGCAGCTTAGCCCCCAACAGGGTTGGTGGGCAGCCCCAGCATTTT
- TRBJ1-6 TRBV11-2 once CASSLERRASGNSPLHF TGTGCCAGCAGCTTAGAGCGCAGGGCCTCTGGTAATTCACCCCTCCACTTT
TRBD1 TRBJ2-1 TRBV29-1 - CSVVSPGQGRNEQFF TGCAGCGTTGTGTCCCCGGGACAGGGTCGTAATGAGCAGTTCTTC
- TRBJ1-1 TRBV5-6 - CASRWGVSEAFF TGTGCCAGCAGGTGGGGGGTCTCTGAAGCTTTCTTT
- TRBJ1-2 TRBV4-1 few CASSQDVNNYGYTF TGCGCCAGCAGCCAAGATGTAAATAACTATGGCTACACCTTC
- TRBJ1-4 TRBV6-5 - CASGSYTNEKLFF TGTGCCAGCGGCAGTTACACTAATGAAAAACTGTTTTTT
- TRBJ2-3 TRBV7-6 - CASSLAVSGSTDTQYF TGTGCCAGCAGCTTAGCTGTAAGCGGGAGCACAGATACGCAGTATTTT
- TRBJ1-5 TRBV9 - CASSVGAGNSNQPQHF TGTGCCAGCAGCGTAGGGGCAGGGAATAGCAATCAGCCCCAGCATTTT
TRBD1 TRBJ1-5 TRBV27 - CASSQNPRGPNQPQHF TGTGCCAGCAGCCAAAACCCCAGGGGGCCCAATCAGCCCCAGCATTTT
TRBD1 TRBJ1-1 TRBV28 - CASSLWGTGVNTEAFF TGTGCCAGCAGTTTATGGGGGACAGGGGTGAACACTGAAGCTTTCTTT
TRBD1 TRBJ1-1 TRBV4-1 - CASSRYRGPNFLVTEAFF TGCGCCAGCAGCCGGTACAGGGGGCCGAATTTTTTGGTCACTGAAGCTTTCTTT
TRBD2 TRBJ2-7 TRBV3-1/TRBV3-2 once CASSQGPGGAYEQYF TGTGCCAGCAGCCAAGGTCCCGGGGGGGCCTACGAGCAGTACTTC
TRBD2 TRBJ2-3 TRBV19 - CASQGGGYTDTQYF TGTGCCAGTCAGGGCGGGGGATACACAGATACGCAGTATTTT
TRBD2 TRBJ2-1 TRBV5-5 - CASSYAGTRGDEQFF TGTGCCAGCAGCTACGCCGGGACTAGGGGCGATGAGCAGTTCTTC
TRBD2 TRBJ2-5 TRBV12-3/TRBV12-4 few CASGRDEETQYF TGTGCCAGCGGGAGGGACGAGGAGACCCAGTACTTC
- TRBJ1-1 TRBV5-1 - CASSPGSGGRYTEAFF TGCGCCAGCAGCCCCGGATCCGGGGGGCGGTACACTGAAGCTTTCTTT
- TRBJ2-7 TRBV20-1 - CSASPGDEQYF TGCAGTGCTAGCCCGGGGGACGAGCAGTACTTC
- TRBJ1-4 TRBV19 - CASSIIRPGRPNEKLFF TGTGCCAGTAGTATAATTCGCCCGGGAAGGCCTAATGAAAAACTGTTTTTT
TRBD2 TRBJ2-2 TRBV5-6 - CASVTGGLNTGELFF TGTGCCAGCGTAACGGGGGGGTTGAACACCGGGGAGCTGTTTTTT
TRBD2 TRBJ2-4 TRBV6-5 - CASRTSGGASNIQYF TGTGCCAGCAGGACTAGCGGGGGGGCCTCGAACATTCAGTACTTC
TRBD2 TRBJ2-3 TRBV18 - CASSLNSGGTDTQYF TGTGCCAGCTCACTGAATAGCGGGGGGACAGATACGCAGTATTTT
- TRBJ2-3 TRBV5-1 - CASSLSGGASDTQYF TGCGCCAGCAGCTTGAGTGGGGGGGCCTCCGATACGCAGTATTTT
TRBD2 TRBJ2-2 TRBV6-6 - CASSGSGQASILAGANTGELFF TGTGCCAGCAGTGGATCGGGACAGGCGTCAATACTAGCGGGGGCGAACACCGGGGAGCTGTTTTTT
- TRBJ2-2 TRBV24-1 - CATSDFNTGELFF TGTGCCACCAGTGACTTCAACACCGGGGAGCTGTTTTTT
- TRBJ1-3 TRBV4-2 - CASSQVGSGNTIYF TGTGCCAGCAGCCAAGTCGGCTCTGGAAACACCATATATTTT
- TRBJ2-7 TRBV15 - CATSRGLPPEEQYF TGTGCCACCAGCAGAGGACTGCCACCAGAAGAGCAGTACTTC
TRBD1 TRBJ2-1 TRBV28 - CASILGQGASNEQFF TGTGCCAGCATCCTAGGACAGGGGGCGAGTAATGAGCAGTTCTTC
TRBD2 TRBJ2-7 TRBV6-5 - CASNPGTSGGYEQYF TGTGCCAGCAACCCTGGGACTAGCGGGGGCTACGAGCAGTACTTC
- TRBJ2-3 TRBV14 - CASSQVSTDTQYF TGTGCCAGCAGCCAAGTAAGCACAGATACGCAGTATTTT
- TRBJ1-3 TRBV11-2 - CASSHGTFLKRFGNTIYF TGTGCCAGCAGCCACGGGACATTCCTCAAAAGATTTGGAAACACCATATATTTT
TRBD1 TRBJ1-6 TRBV19 - CASSIGTGIDSPLHF TGTGCCAGTAGTATCGGGACAGGGATTGATTCACCCCTCCACTTT
- TRBJ2-3 TRBV2 - CASSGSRSTDTQYF TGTGCCAGCAGCGGGTCCAGAAGCACAGATACGCAGTATTTT
- TRBJ2-3 TRBV20-1 - CSASSLDTQYF TGCAGTGCTAGCTCCTTGGATACGCAGTATTTT
- TRBJ1-1 TRBV19 - CASSPGSISTEAFF TGTGCCAGTAGTCCAGGGTCAATAAGCACTGAAGCTTTCTTT
TRBD2 TRBJ2-3 TRBV9 - CASSVAGGPVDTQYF TGTGCCAGCAGCGTGGCGGGGGGGCCGGTAGATACGCAGTATTTT
- TRBJ2-5 TRBV6-1 - CASSDSRAGLETQYF TGTGCCAGCAGTGATTCCAGGGCGGGATTGGAGACCCAGTACTTC
TRBD1 TRBJ1-2 TRBV5-1 - CASRTGTGDNYGYTF TGCGCCAGCAGGACCGGGACAGGAGATAACTATGGCTACACCTTC
- TRBJ2-1 TRBV9 - CASSGMGEQFF TGTGCCAGCAGCGGAATGGGCGAGCAGTTCTTC
- TRBJ2-1 TRBV5-1 - CASSLAPSAFDEQFF TGCGCCAGCAGCTTGGCGCCTAGCGCCTTCGATGAGCAGTTCTTC
- TRBJ1-2 TRBV12-3/TRBV12-4 - CASGEGGGGGYTF TGTGCCAGCGGTGAGGGTGGAGGAGGTGGCTACACCTTC